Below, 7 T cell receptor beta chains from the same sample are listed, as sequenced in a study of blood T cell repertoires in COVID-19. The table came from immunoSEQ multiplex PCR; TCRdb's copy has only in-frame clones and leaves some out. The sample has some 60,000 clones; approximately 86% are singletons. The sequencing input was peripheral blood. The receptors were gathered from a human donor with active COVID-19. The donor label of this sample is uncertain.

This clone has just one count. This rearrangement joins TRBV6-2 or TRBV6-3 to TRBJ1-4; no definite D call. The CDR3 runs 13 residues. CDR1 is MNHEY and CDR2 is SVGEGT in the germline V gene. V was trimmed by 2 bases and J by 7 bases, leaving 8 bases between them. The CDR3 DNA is TGTGCCAGCAGTTACACGGGATCTGAAAAACTGTTTTTT. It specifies CASSYTGSEKLFF.

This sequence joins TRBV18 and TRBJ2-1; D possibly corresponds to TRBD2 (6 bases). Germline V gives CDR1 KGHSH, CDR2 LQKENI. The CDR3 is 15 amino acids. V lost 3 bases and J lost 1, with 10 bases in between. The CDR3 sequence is CASSPPSASYNEQFF. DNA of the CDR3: TGTGCCAGCTCACCCCCTAGCGCTTCCTACAATGAGCAGTTCTTC.

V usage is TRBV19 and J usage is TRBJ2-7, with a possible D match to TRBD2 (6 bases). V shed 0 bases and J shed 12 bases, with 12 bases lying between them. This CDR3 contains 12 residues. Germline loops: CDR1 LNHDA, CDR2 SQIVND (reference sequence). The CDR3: CASSIEEGTRYF. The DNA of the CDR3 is TGTGCCAGTAGTATAGAGGAGGGAACGCGGTACTTC.

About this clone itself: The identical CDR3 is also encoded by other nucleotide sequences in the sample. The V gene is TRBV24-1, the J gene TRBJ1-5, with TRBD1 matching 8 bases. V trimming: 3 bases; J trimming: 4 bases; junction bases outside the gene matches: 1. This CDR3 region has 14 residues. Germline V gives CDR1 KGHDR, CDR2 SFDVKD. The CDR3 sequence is CATSDDRGNQPQHF. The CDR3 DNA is TGTGCCACCAGTGATGACAGGGGAAATCAGCCCCAGCATTTT.

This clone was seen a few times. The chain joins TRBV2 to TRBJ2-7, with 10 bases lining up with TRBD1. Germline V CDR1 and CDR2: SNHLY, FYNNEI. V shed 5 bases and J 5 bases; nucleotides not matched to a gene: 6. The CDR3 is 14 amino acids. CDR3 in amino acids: CASSQGQGFNEQYF. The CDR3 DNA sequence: TGTGCCAGCAGTCAGGGACAGGGGTTCAACGAGCAGTACTTC.

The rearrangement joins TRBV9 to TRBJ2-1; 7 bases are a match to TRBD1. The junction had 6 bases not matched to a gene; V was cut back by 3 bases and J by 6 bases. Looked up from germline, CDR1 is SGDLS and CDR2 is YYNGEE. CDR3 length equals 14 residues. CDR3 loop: CASSDMGQFNEQFF. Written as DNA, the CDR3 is TGTGCCAGCAGCGACATGGGACAGTTCAATGAGCAGTTCTTC.

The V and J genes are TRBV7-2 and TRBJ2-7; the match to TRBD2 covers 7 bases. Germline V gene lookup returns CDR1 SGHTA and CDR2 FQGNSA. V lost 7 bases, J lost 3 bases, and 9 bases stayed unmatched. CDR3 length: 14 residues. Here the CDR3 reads CASTGGGSNYEQYF. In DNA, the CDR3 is TGTGCCAGCACCGGCGGCGGGAGTAACTACGAGCAGTACTTC.